This TCR beta chain comes out of a study of identifying expanded T cells in peripheral blood. Study findings and constraints: Two-week clone count variance significantly increased as total template count grew. Differentially abundant clones: roughly 1.2 between replicates, approximately 16 at 2 to 3 weeks, roughly 18 at four.

This clone came up once. Its specificity is unknown. V was pared by 5 bases and J by 5 bases, with 15 bases between. Germline V gives CDR1 SEHNR, CDR2 FQNEAQ (reference sequence). The CDR3 covers 14 residues. Libraries were prepared by immunoSEQ multiplex PCR; TCRdb keeps only in-frame clonotypes and omits some of them. This table holds approximately 50,000 clones, around 82% found once. During the collection period, no donor immune events like infections were recorded. The sample comprised blood. This TCR was sampled from a person between 18 and 75 years old in good health. The chain couples TRBV7-9 to TRBJ2-5; D is possibly TRBD1 (6 bases). The DNA for the CDR3 is TGTGCCAGCAGCCTCAGTGGGACAATTGAGACCCAGTACTTC. This encodes CASSLSGTIETQYF.